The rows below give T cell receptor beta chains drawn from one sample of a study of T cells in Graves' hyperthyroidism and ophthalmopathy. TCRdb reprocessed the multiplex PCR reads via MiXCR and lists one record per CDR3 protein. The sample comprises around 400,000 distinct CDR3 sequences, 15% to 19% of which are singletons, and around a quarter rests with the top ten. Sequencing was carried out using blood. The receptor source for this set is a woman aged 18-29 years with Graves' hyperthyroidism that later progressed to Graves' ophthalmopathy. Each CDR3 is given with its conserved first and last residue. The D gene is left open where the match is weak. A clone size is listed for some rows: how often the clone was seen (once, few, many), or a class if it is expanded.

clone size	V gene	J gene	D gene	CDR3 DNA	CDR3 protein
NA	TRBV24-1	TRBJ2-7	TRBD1	TGTGCCACCAGTTGGGGACAGGGGCTCAACGAGCAGTACTTC	CATSWGQGLNEQYF
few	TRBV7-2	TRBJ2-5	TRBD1	TGTGCCAGCAGCTTAATTTGGGCAGGGGGAGAGACCCAGTACTTC	CASSLIWAGGETQYF
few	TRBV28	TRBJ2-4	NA	TGTGCCAGCACTGAAGGAACGGGAGCCAAAAGCATTCAGTACTTC	CASTEGTGAKSIQYF
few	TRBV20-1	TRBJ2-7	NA	TGCAGTGCTAGAGTTCTGTTAGACGAGCAGTACTTC	CSARVLLDEQYF
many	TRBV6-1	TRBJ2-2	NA	TGTGCCAGCAGTTTTCGGACAGTCGCGAACACCGGGGAGCTGTTTTTT	CASSFRTVANTGELFF
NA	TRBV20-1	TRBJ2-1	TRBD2	TGCAGTGCTAGCGCCGGACTAGCGGAGATCTACAATGAGCAGTTCTTC	CSASAGLAEIYNEQFF
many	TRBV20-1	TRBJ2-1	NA	TGCAGTGCTAGAACGCGGATGAGCTACAATGAGCAGTTCTTC	CSARTRMSYNEQFF
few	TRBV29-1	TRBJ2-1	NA	TGCAGCGTTGATCAGGGGCTCGATGAGCAGTTCTTC	CSVDQGLDEQFF
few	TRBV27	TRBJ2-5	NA	TGTGCCAGCTTCGACATGGCAGGGGCCCAGTACTTC	CASFDMAGAQYF
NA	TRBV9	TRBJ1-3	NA	TGTGCCAGCAGCGTAGACTGGAGTTCTGGAAACACCATATATTTT	CASSVDWSSGNTIYF
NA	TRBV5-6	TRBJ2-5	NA	TGTGCCAGCAGCGGCGGGACGGGAGAGACCCAGTACTTC	CASSGGTGETQYF
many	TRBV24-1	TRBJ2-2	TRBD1	TGTGCCACCAGTGATCCGAAGGGGACAGGGAGAAGCGGGGAGCTGTTTTTT	CATSDPKGTGRSGELFF
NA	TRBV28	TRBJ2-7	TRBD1	TGTGCCAGCCGTTCGGGACAGGGCTCCTACGAGCAGTACTTC	CASRSGQGSYEQYF
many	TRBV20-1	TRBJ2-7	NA	TGCAGTGCTCGGGGGAGTGGTTTCTACGAGCAGTACTTC	CSARGSGFYEQYF
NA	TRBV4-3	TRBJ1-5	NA	TGCGCCAGCAGCCAAGATCGAGAGGCCCAAGGTCAGCCCCAGCATTTT	CASSQDREAQGQPQHF
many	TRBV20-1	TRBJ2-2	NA	TGCAGTGCTAACAGTCCGAACACCGGGGAGCTGTTTTTT	CSANSPNTGELFF
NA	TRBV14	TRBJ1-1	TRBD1	TGTGCCAGCAGCCGGCAGGGGGTTCGGGAAGCTTTCTTT	CASSRQGVREAFF
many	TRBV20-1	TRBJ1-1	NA	TGCAGTGCTAGTTCGTTCGGGAGGGTCACTGAAGCTTTCTTT	CSASSFGRVTEAFF
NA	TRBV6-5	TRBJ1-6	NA	TGTGCCAGCAGTTACCCGGGGGATTCACCCCTCCACTTT	CASSYPGDSPLHF
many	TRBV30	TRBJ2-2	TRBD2	TGTGCCTGGACCGGGACTAGTATCACCGGGGAGCTGTTTTTT	CAWTGTSITGELFF
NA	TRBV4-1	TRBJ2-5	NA	TGCGCCAGCAGGGTGGGGGAGACCCAGTACTTC	CASRVGETQYF
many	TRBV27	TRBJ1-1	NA	TGTGCCAGCAGTTCAAATCAAAGAGGGGTGCTGAACACTGAAGCTTTCTTT	CASSSNQRGVLNTEAFF
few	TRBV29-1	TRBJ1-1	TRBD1	TGCAGCGCCCAATTGGGGACAGGGCTCACTGAAGCTTTCTTT	CSAQLGTGLTEAFF
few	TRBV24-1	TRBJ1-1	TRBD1	TGTGCCACCAGCGCCCGGGACAGGGAGGGAGCTTTCTTT	CATSARDREGAFF
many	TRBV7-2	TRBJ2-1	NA	TGTGCCAGCAGCTTACAGGGGCGGGGTGAGCAGTTCTTC	CASSLQGRGEQFF
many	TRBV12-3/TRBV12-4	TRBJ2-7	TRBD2	TGTGCCAGCAGTTTAGTCGGGGGGGTTACCTACGAGCAGTACTTC	CASSLVGGVTYEQYF
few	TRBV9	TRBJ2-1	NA	TGTGCCAGCAGCGTAGTTCAGGGATGGAGCTCCTACAATGAGCAGTTCTTC	CASSVVQGWSSYNEQFF
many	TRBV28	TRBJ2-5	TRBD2	TGTGCCAGCAGCCCGTTTAGCGGGAGGGCCGGCGAGACCCAGTACTTC	CASSPFSGRAGETQYF
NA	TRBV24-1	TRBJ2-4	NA	TGTGCCACCAGTGATTCGACAGGAGAATTAGCCAAAAACATTCAGTACTTC	CATSDSTGELAKNIQYF
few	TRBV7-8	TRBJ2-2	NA	TGTGCCAGCAGCTTTACAGCGAACACCGGGGAGCTGTTTTTT	CASSFTANTGELFF
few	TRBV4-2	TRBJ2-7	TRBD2	TGTGCCAGCAGCCAAGTCGTTAGCGGGGGCCGCTACGAGCAGTACTTC	CASSQVVSGGRYEQYF
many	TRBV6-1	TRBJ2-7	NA	TGTGCCAGCAGTGAATTTGGGCTAGCCGAAGCCTACGAGCAGTACTTC	CASSEFGLAEAYEQYF